Below are 5 T cell receptor beta chains sequenced from a single sample in a study of blood T cell repertoires in COVID-19. The method was immunoSEQ multiplex PCR; TCRdb's version includes in-frame clones alone and lacks a portion of them. The sample carries 150,000 to 200,000 clones, 85% recorded once. The sample was peripheral blood. These receptors came from a human donor with acute or convalescent COVID-19. The donor label of this sample is uncertain.

The chain has TRBV3-1 (or the pseudogene TRBV3-2) and TRBJ1-1, with no clear D. The length of the CDR3 is 12 residues. The ends were cut back, 4 bases at V and 7 bases at J, with 10 bases in the middle. The germline V gene has CDR1 LGHDT and CDR2 YNNKEL (reference sequence). The CDR3 here is CASSRSEGEAFF. CDR3 DNA: TGTGCCAGCAGCCGGAGCGAGGGTGAAGCTTTCTTT.

The V call is TRBV7-6, the J call TRBJ2-5; possible D gene TRBD2, 6 bases. The CDR3 has 15 residues. Trimming took off 5 bases at V and 1 base at J, with 14 bases between the two ends. CDR1 SGHVS and CDR2 FNYEAQ come from the germline V gene. The CDR3 reads CASSGGLSSQETQYF. In DNA form, the CDR3 reads TGTGCCAGCAGCGGGGGGTTGTCCTCCCAAGAGACCCAGTACTTC.

V usage is TRBV7-6 and J usage is TRBJ2-1, with 15 bases that match TRBD2. V lost 2 bases to trimming and J lost 5 bases; unmatched junction nucleotides: 7. There are 18 residues in the CDR3. Germline loops: CDR1 SGHVS, CDR2 FNYEAQ. The CDR3 DNA follows: TGTGCCAGCAGCTTACCCGGACTAGCGGGGGGGCTAAACAATGAGCAGTTCTTC. It is translated as CASSLPGLAGGLNNEQFF.

The chain couples TRBV6-5 to TRBJ2-7, with D possibly TRBD1 on 6 matching bases. Trimming stripped 0 bases from V and 2 bases from J, with 14 bases between. Germline CDR1 reads MNHEY; CDR2 reads SVGAGI. The CDR3 extends over 16 amino acids. Here the CDR3 DNA reads TGTGCCAGCAGTTACTCGGGACAACTAGAAGCCTACGAGCAGTACTTC. Translation gives CASSYSGQLEAYEQYF.

This clone has only a few counts. The chain carries TRBV7-9 and TRBJ1-2; a weak D match, TRBD1 (6 bases). The germline V gene encodes CDR1 SEHNR and CDR2 FQNEAQ (reference sequence). CDR3 length: 14 amino acids. V shed 6 bases and J shed 6 bases, with 17 bases lying between them. Here the CDR3 reads CASRLQGLGDGYTF. The CDR3 nucleotides are TGTGCCAGCAGGCTCCAGGGGTTGGGCGATGGCTACACCTTC.